The 30 T cell receptor beta chains presented below share a single source sample, sequenced in a study of T cells expressing NK-cell markers. Each CDR3 protein gets one entry in TCRdb, which reprocessed the 5' RACE reads and gives no DNA. The clone table shows approximately 150,000 distinct CDR3 sequences, with the ten largest holding 12%. Sequencing used blood T cells: a sorted CD56 or NKG2C T cell subset, CD4+ or CD8+ T cells, or bulk PBMC T cells (not recorded which). The receptors were sampled from a man in his late teens or twenties in good health.

The chain links TRBV20-1 to TRBJ2-1; checking the TCRdb D call of TRBD1 is not possible without DNA. Germline lookup yields CDR1 DFQATT and CDR2 SNEGSKA (reference sequence). The CDR3 length is 12 residues. The CDR3 sequence is CSARGRGTGRFF.

This chain joins TRBV5-1 and TRBJ1-1; lacking DNA, the TRBD1 call made by TCRdb goes unchecked. The CDR3 is 15 residues long. Germline-derived CDR1 and CDR2 are SGHRS and YFSETQ. CDR3 sequence: CASSLLSGTYTEAFF.

The gene calls are TRBV19 and TRBJ2-5; TCRdb names TRBD2, which stays unverified in the absence of DNA. CDR1 LNHDA and CDR2 SQIVND come from the germline V gene (reference sequence). CDR3 length: 14 amino acids. CDR3 region: CASRREVSQETQYF.

The rearrangement joins TRBV4-1 to TRBJ2-1; the TRBD1 assignment by TCRdb is unverifiable without DNA. CDR3 size: 16 residues. Germline lookup yields CDR1 MGHRA and CDR2 YSYEKL. CDR3 amino acids: CASSRTTGTGGPEQFF.

CDR3 sequence reads: CASIWGNGDTEAFF. The chain uses TRBV7-9 and TRBJ1-1. The CDR3 covers 14 residues. Germline loops: CDR1 SEHNR, CDR2 FQNEAQ (reference sequence). Looking up the rest from reference TRBV7-9 and TRBJ1-1 gives the full variable domain: DTGVSQNPRHKITKRGQNVTFRCDPISEHNRLYWYRQTLGQGPEFLTYFQNEAQLEKSRLLSDRFSAERPKGSFSTLEIQRTEQGDSAMYLCASIWGNGDTEAFFGQGTRLTVV.

The chain combines TRBV7-2 with TRBJ2-5. The CDR3 consists of 17 residues. CDR1 SGHTA and CDR2 FQGNSA come from the germline V gene. The CDR3 protein is CASSLLRDGVDQETQYF.

The V gene is TRBV5-1, the J gene TRBJ1-1; TCRdb designates TRBD1, a call that cannot be tested without DNA. The CDR3 sequence is 14 residues long. Germline-derived CDR1 and CDR2 are SGHRS and YFSETQ. CDR3 in amino acids: CASSQGQSNTEAFF.

V is TRBV4-3 and J is TRBJ2-1; the TCRdb D gene call, TRBD2, has no DNA to confirm it. The V gene's germline CDR1 is LGHNA and CDR2 YSLEER. The CDR3 consists of 15 residues. CDR3 residues: CASSPTSTLYNEQFF.

The genes are TRBV6-2 or TRBV6-3 and TRBJ2-3; TCRdb's D call, TRBD1, is unchecked because there is no DNA. This CDR3 spans 16 amino acids. The germline V gene has CDR1 MNHEY and CDR2 SVGEGT. Here the CDR3 reads CASRPTGFKSTDTQYF.

The chain couples TRBV12-3 or TRBV12-4 to TRBJ2-1. The CDR3 loop spans 16 amino acids. CDR3: CASSLGGEAGYNEQFF.

The chain employs TRBV27 and TRBJ1-1; checking the TCRdb D call of TRBD1 is not possible without DNA. Looked up from germline, CDR1 is MNHEY and CDR2 is SMNVEV (reference sequence). The CDR3 has 15 amino acids. CDR3 protein: CASSIGTGKDTEAFF.

The V call is TRBV5-4, the J call TRBJ1-3. Germline V CDR1 and CDR2: SGHNT, YYREEE (reference sequence). The CDR3 runs to 16 residues. This chain's CDR3 is CASSLNGDYSGNTIYF.

V gene TRBV25-1 combines with J gene TRBJ2-2. The V gene's germline CDR1 is MGHDK and CDR2 SYGVNS. The CDR3 covers 15 residues. The CDR3 protein is CASKERHFLTGELFF. Based on the CDR3 plus reference TRBV25-1 and TRBJ2-2, the full variable domain is EADIYQTPRYLVIGTGKKITLECSQTMGHDKMYWYQQDPGMELHLIHYSYGVNSTEKGDLSSESTVSRIRTEHFPLTLESARPSHTSQYLCASKERHFLTGELFFGEGSRLTVL.

This chain links TRBV10-3 with TRBJ2-2; TCRdb outputs TRBD2, but without DNA this stays unchecked. Per the germline V gene, CDR1 is ENHRY and CDR2 is SYGVKD. CDR3 length equals 15 residues. The CDR3 reads CAIRLAGSNTGELFF.

The chain uses TRBV5-6 and TRBJ2-3; the TCRdb call, TRBD2, lacks DNA for checking. CDR1 SGHDT and CDR2 YYEEEE come from the germline V gene. The CDR3 is 17 amino acids. The CDR3 sequence: CASSLAASGRNTDTQYF.

The rearrangement uses TRBV30 and TRBJ2-3; lacking DNA, the TRBD1 call made by TCRdb goes unchecked. The length of the CDR3 is 14 residues. The germline gives CDR1 GTSNPN, CDR2 SVGIG (reference sequence). This CDR3 reads CAWSFGQAPDTQYF.

CDR3 loop: CASTTLGGPELTDTQYF. The J gene is TRBJ2-3, the V gene TRBV2; lacking DNA, the TRBD2 call made by TCRdb goes unchecked. CDR1 is SNHLY and CDR2 is FYNNEI in the germline V gene. The CDR3 is made up of 17 amino acids.

This chain uses TRBV7-9 with TRBJ2-5. Germline CDR1 reads SEHNR; CDR2 reads FQNEAQ (reference sequence). This CDR3 region has 14 residues. Here the CDR3 reads CASSLGSDKETQYF.

CDR3 sequence reads: CASSQEWGTGEAGELFF. The V and J genes are TRBV4-2 and TRBJ2-2; lacking DNA, the TRBD1 call made by TCRdb goes unchecked. CDR1 is LGHNA, CDR2 YNFKEQ, per germline. The length of the CDR3 is 17 residues.

V is TRBV27 and J is TRBJ2-1; checking the TCRdb D call of TRBD2 is not possible without DNA. The germline V gene encodes CDR1 MNHEY and CDR2 SMNVEV (reference sequence). CDR3 length: 14 residues. CDR3 region: CASSQGTSGMRQFF.

CDR3 sequence reads: CASRPGQGGGTEQFF. The chain has TRBV5-1 and TRBJ2-1; TCRdb's D call, TRBD1, is unchecked because there is no DNA. The CDR3 loop spans 15 amino acids. The germline gives CDR1 SGHRS, CDR2 YFSETQ.

This chain connects TRBV5-1 to TRBJ1-6; without DNA, the TCRdb call of TRBD1 cannot be checked. Per the germline V gene, CDR1 is SGHRS and CDR2 is YFSETQ. This CDR3 has 17 residues. The CDR3 loop is CASSKGESISYNSPLHF.

The CDR3 loop reads CASSGTSAYEQYF. The chain is built from TRBV14 and TRBJ2-7; TCRdb names TRBD2, which stays unverified in the absence of DNA. CDR3 length equals 13 residues. The germline V gene encodes CDR1 SGHDN and CDR2 FVKESK. Using reference TRBV14 and TRBJ2-7 for the parts outside the CDR3, the full variable domain is EAGVTQFPSHSVIEKGQTVTLRCDPISGHDNLYWYRRVMGKEIKFLLHFVKESKQDESGMPNNRFLAERTGGTYSTLKVQPAELEDSGVYFCASSGTSAYEQYFGPGTRLTVT.

The V and J genes are TRBV7-2 and TRBJ2-7; TCRdb names TRBD2, which stays unverified in the absence of DNA. Germline loops: CDR1 SGHTA, CDR2 FQGNSA. The CDR3 runs 14 residues. CDR3: CASSYLSGNYEQYF.

The rearrangement links TRBV5-1 to TRBJ2-2. CDR1 SGHRS and CDR2 YFSETQ come from the germline V gene. This CDR3 is 16 amino acids long. CDR3 sequence: CASSLGQYPNTGELFF.

This chain joins TRBV7-9 and TRBJ2-1; TCRdb proposes TRBD2, but this gene call is untestable without DNA. The CDR3 loop spans 15 amino acids. Germline V gene sequence: CDR1 SEHNR, CDR2 FQNEAQ (reference sequence). The CDR3 here is CASSPGLADNNEQFF.

The chain uses TRBV19 and TRBJ1-1. The CDR3 totals 13 residues. The germline V gene has CDR1 LNHDA and CDR2 SQIVND (reference sequence). This CDR3 reads CASSIGGYTEAFF.

The rearrangement joins TRBV7-9 to TRBJ2-3; the D gene TCRdb calls, TRBD2, cannot be checked with no DNA. Germline CDR1 is SEHNR and CDR2 is FQNEAQ (reference sequence). This CDR3 is built from 17 residues. CDR3: CASSSVSGGPGADTQYF.

The V gene is TRBV6-1, the J gene TRBJ1-5; TCRdb's D call of TRBD1 is untestable without DNA. The CDR3 spans 15 residues. CDR1 is MNHNS and CDR2 is SASEGT in the germline V gene. The CDR3 loop reads CASSTRTGEGQPQHF.

The chain is built from TRBV4-1 and TRBJ2-2; TCRdb calls TRBD1, which cannot be checked without DNA. The CDR3 covers 14 residues. In germline, CDR1 is MGHRA, CDR2 YSYEKL. The CDR3 protein is CASSHSRGTGELFF.